The rows below give T cell receptor beta chains drawn from one sample of a study of HIV-infected patients and healthy controls. TCRdb passed the 5' RACE reads through MiXCR, listing each CDR3 protein once. Of about 67,000 distinct CDR3 sequences in the sample, around 16% were seen once. Sequencing used CD4+ T cells from blood. The origin of the receptors is a human donor in good health. The CDR3 runs from the conserved cysteine through the conserved F or W. Fields, in order: clone size, J gene, D gene, V gene, CDR3 protein, CDR3 DNA. The D gene is left open where the match is weak. Clone size is stated in some rows and not others, as once, few, many or a class when expanded.

clone size: -
J gene: TRBJ2-2
D gene: -
V gene: TRBV7-3
CDR3 protein: CASSLNRAGTGELFF
CDR3 DNA: TGTGCCAGCAGCTTGAACAGGGCGGGTACCGGGGAGCTGTTTTTT

clone size: -
J gene: TRBJ1-3
D gene: -
V gene: TRBV14
CDR3 protein: CASSLAGGVPNTIYF
CDR3 DNA: TGTGCCAGCAGCCTCGCCGGGGGGGTCCCGAACACCATATATTTT

clone size: -
J gene: TRBJ1-2
D gene: -
V gene: TRBV7-9
CDR3 protein: CASTYAGTDSYGYTF
CDR3 DNA: TGTGCCAGCACTTACGCCGGGACCGACAGTTATGGCTACACCTTC

clone size: -
J gene: TRBJ1-3
D gene: -
V gene: TRBV28
CDR3 protein: CASAKLRSSGNTIYF
CDR3 DNA: TGTGCCAGCGCCAAGCTCCGCAGCTCTGGAAACACCATATATTTT

clone size: few
J gene: TRBJ1-1
D gene: -
V gene: TRBV18
CDR3 protein: CASSPQKGRTTEAFF
CDR3 DNA: TGTGCCAGCTCTCCCCAGAAGGGTAGGACCACTGAAGCTTTCTTT

clone size: few
J gene: TRBJ1-2
D gene: -
V gene: TRBV6-6
CDR3 protein: CASSLRRGRGVEGYTF
CDR3 DNA: TGTGCCAGCAGTTTGCGAAGGGGCAGGGGAGTAGAGGGCTACACCTTC

clone size: -
J gene: TRBJ2-7
D gene: TRBD1
V gene: TRBV23-1
CDR3 protein: CASSHRQQGAISYEQYF
CDR3 DNA: TGCGCCAGCAGTCACCGACAACAGGGGGCTATCTCCTACGAGCAGTACTTC

clone size: -
J gene: TRBJ2-5
D gene: -
V gene: TRBV28
CDR3 protein: CASSLIETQYF
CDR3 DNA: TGTGCCAGCAGTTTAATTGAGACCCAGTACTTC

clone size: many
J gene: TRBJ2-4
D gene: -
V gene: TRBV11-2
CDR3 protein: CASSLSGPQNIQYF
CDR3 DNA: TGTGCCAGCAGCTTATCCGGGCCCCAAAACATTCAGTACTTC

clone size: few
J gene: TRBJ1-6
D gene: -
V gene: TRBV25-1
CDR3 protein: CASSDTTGPEPLHF
CDR3 DNA: TGTGCCAGCAGTGACACGACAGGCCCAGAACCCCTCCACTTT

clone size: many
J gene: TRBJ1-1
D gene: -
V gene: TRBV11-2
CDR3 protein: CASSSEPTTEAFF
CDR3 DNA: TGTGCCAGCAGCTCCGAACCGACGACTGAAGCTTTCTTT

clone size: few
J gene: TRBJ1-6
D gene: -
V gene: TRBV6-2/TRBV6-3
CDR3 protein: CASSYLDDSPLHF
CDR3 DNA: TGTGCCAGCAGTTACCTAGACGATTCACCCCTCCACTTT

clone size: few
J gene: TRBJ1-1
D gene: -
V gene: TRBV14
CDR3 protein: CASSQGRGSEAFF
CDR3 DNA: TGTGCCAGCAGCCAAGGACGGGGATCTGAAGCTTTCTTT

clone size: many
J gene: TRBJ2-7
D gene: TRBD1
V gene: TRBV20-1
CDR3 protein: CSARSVTGSYEQYF
CDR3 DNA: TGCAGTGCTAGATCGGTGACAGGGAGCTACGAGCAGTACTTC

clone size: few
J gene: TRBJ1-1
D gene: -
V gene: TRBV25-1
CDR3 protein: CASSDEWTDEAFF
CDR3 DNA: TGTGCCAGCAGTGACGAATGGACAGATGAAGCTTTCTTT

clone size: -
J gene: TRBJ1-2
D gene: TRBD1
V gene: TRBV28
CDR3 protein: CASSLETGIRGYTF
CDR3 DNA: TGTGCCAGCAGTTTAGAGACAGGGATTCGTGGCTACACCTTC

clone size: -
J gene: TRBJ2-1
D gene: -
V gene: TRBV30
CDR3 protein: CAWSRFRGNSYNEQFF
CDR3 DNA: TGTGCCTGGAGTCGCTTCCGGGGGAATTCCTACAATGAGCAGTTCTTC

clone size: few
J gene: TRBJ1-6
D gene: -
V gene: TRBV7-2
CDR3 protein: CASSLNVETTLHF
CDR3 DNA: TGTGCCAGCAGCTTAAATGTGGAGACGACCCTCCACTTT

clone size: many
J gene: TRBJ1-1
D gene: -
V gene: TRBV28
CDR3 protein: CASRAPNTEAFF
CDR3 DNA: TGTGCCAGCCGGGCCCCGAACACTGAAGCTTTCTTT

clone size: many
J gene: TRBJ1-2
D gene: -
V gene: TRBV7-3
CDR3 protein: CASSLNAGVYGYTF
CDR3 DNA: TGTGCCAGCAGCTTAAATGCAGGGGTTTATGGCTACACCTTC

clone size: many
J gene: TRBJ2-3
D gene: TRBD1
V gene: TRBV7-9
CDR3 protein: CASSTRDSSTDTQYF
CDR3 DNA: TGTGCCAGCAGCACCCGGGACAGCTCCACAGATACGCAGTATTTT

clone size: -
J gene: TRBJ1-2
D gene: -
V gene: TRBV11-2
CDR3 protein: CASSFYPSRDGYTF
CDR3 DNA: TGTGCCAGCAGCTTCTACCCGTCAAGGGATGGCTACACCTTC

clone size: many
J gene: TRBJ1-4
D gene: -
V gene: TRBV25-1
CDR3 protein: CASIQEKLFF
CDR3 DNA: TGTGCCAGCATACAGGAAAAACTGTTTTTT

clone size: -
J gene: TRBJ2-6
D gene: -
V gene: TRBV12-3/TRBV12-4
CDR3 protein: CASRQRQTGANVLTF
CDR3 DNA: TGTGCCAGCAGGCAACGACAGACTGGGGCCAACGTCCTGACTTTC

clone size: few
J gene: TRBJ2-3
D gene: -
V gene: TRBV29-1
CDR3 protein: CSVSPRTADTQYF
CDR3 DNA: TGCAGCGTCTCCCCCCGGACCGCAGATACGCAGTATTTT

clone size: -
J gene: TRBJ2-1
D gene: -
V gene: TRBV6-6
CDR3 protein: CASSSRGNEQFF
CDR3 DNA: TGTGCCAGCAGTTCCCGGGGGAATGAGCAGTTCTTC

clone size: many
J gene: TRBJ2-7
D gene: -
V gene: TRBV7-2
CDR3 protein: CASSLGSTTYEQYF
CDR3 DNA: TGTGCCAGCAGCTTGGGAAGTACAACCTACGAGCAGTACTTC

clone size: few
J gene: TRBJ2-7
D gene: -
V gene: TRBV12-3/TRBV12-4
CDR3 protein: CASSPQQGYEQYF
CDR3 DNA: TGTGCCAGCAGTCCTCAACAGGGTTACGAGCAGTACTTC

clone size: -
J gene: TRBJ2-1
D gene: TRBD1
V gene: TRBV27
CDR3 protein: CASRITRGSYNEQFF
CDR3 DNA: TGTGCCAGCAGAATTACCAGGGGGTCCTACAATGAGCAGTTCTTC

clone size: few
J gene: TRBJ1-6
D gene: -
V gene: TRBV9
CDR3 protein: CASSANTGAGSPLHF
CDR3 DNA: TGTGCCAGCAGCGCCAATACCGGGGCTGGTTCACCCCTCCACTTT

clone size: -
J gene: TRBJ1-2
D gene: -
V gene: TRBV29-1
CDR3 protein: CSVGQGALLHGYTF
CDR3 DNA: TGCAGCGTTGGGCAGGGAGCTCTCCTCCATGGCTACACCTTC

clone size: -
J gene: TRBJ2-1
D gene: TRBD2
V gene: TRBV12-5
CDR3 protein: CASGLEGGPQFF
CDR3 DNA: TGTGCTAGTGGTTTAGAGGGAGGGCCGCAGTTCTTC

clone size: few
J gene: TRBJ2-3
D gene: -
V gene: TRBV7-3
CDR3 protein: CASSSKASDTQYF
CDR3 DNA: TGTGCCAGCAGCAGTAAGGCTTCAGATACGCAGTATTTT

clone size: few
J gene: TRBJ2-1
D gene: -
V gene: TRBV25-1
CDR3 protein: CAEGTEYNEQFF
CDR3 DNA: TGTGCCGAAGGGACTGAGTACAATGAGCAGTTCTTC

clone size: few
J gene: TRBJ2-7
D gene: TRBD1
V gene: TRBV20-1
CDR3 protein: CSARRTGVFVYEQYF
CDR3 DNA: TGCAGTGCTCGAAGGACAGGGGTCTTCGTCTACGAGCAGTACTTC

clone size: -
J gene: TRBJ1-1
D gene: TRBD1
V gene: TRBV14
CDR3 protein: CASSQASGGTEAFF
CDR3 DNA: TGTGCCAGCAGCCAAGCCTCAGGGGGCACTGAAGCTTTCTTT

clone size: -
J gene: TRBJ1-2
D gene: -
V gene: TRBV2
CDR3 protein: CASRLLATAVTF
CDR3 DNA: TGTGCCAGTAGACTCCTAGCAACAGCCGTAACCTTC

clone size: few
J gene: TRBJ1-2
D gene: -
V gene: TRBV5-1
CDR3 protein: CASSLVPGPEKTYGYTF
CDR3 DNA: TGCGCCAGCAGCTTGGTTCCAGGGCCAGAGAAAACATATGGCTACACCTTC

clone size: -
J gene: TRBJ2-1
D gene: -
V gene: TRBV2
CDR3 protein: CASIQGGLEQFF
CDR3 DNA: TGTGCCAGCATCCAAGGGGGTTTGGAGCAGTTCTTC